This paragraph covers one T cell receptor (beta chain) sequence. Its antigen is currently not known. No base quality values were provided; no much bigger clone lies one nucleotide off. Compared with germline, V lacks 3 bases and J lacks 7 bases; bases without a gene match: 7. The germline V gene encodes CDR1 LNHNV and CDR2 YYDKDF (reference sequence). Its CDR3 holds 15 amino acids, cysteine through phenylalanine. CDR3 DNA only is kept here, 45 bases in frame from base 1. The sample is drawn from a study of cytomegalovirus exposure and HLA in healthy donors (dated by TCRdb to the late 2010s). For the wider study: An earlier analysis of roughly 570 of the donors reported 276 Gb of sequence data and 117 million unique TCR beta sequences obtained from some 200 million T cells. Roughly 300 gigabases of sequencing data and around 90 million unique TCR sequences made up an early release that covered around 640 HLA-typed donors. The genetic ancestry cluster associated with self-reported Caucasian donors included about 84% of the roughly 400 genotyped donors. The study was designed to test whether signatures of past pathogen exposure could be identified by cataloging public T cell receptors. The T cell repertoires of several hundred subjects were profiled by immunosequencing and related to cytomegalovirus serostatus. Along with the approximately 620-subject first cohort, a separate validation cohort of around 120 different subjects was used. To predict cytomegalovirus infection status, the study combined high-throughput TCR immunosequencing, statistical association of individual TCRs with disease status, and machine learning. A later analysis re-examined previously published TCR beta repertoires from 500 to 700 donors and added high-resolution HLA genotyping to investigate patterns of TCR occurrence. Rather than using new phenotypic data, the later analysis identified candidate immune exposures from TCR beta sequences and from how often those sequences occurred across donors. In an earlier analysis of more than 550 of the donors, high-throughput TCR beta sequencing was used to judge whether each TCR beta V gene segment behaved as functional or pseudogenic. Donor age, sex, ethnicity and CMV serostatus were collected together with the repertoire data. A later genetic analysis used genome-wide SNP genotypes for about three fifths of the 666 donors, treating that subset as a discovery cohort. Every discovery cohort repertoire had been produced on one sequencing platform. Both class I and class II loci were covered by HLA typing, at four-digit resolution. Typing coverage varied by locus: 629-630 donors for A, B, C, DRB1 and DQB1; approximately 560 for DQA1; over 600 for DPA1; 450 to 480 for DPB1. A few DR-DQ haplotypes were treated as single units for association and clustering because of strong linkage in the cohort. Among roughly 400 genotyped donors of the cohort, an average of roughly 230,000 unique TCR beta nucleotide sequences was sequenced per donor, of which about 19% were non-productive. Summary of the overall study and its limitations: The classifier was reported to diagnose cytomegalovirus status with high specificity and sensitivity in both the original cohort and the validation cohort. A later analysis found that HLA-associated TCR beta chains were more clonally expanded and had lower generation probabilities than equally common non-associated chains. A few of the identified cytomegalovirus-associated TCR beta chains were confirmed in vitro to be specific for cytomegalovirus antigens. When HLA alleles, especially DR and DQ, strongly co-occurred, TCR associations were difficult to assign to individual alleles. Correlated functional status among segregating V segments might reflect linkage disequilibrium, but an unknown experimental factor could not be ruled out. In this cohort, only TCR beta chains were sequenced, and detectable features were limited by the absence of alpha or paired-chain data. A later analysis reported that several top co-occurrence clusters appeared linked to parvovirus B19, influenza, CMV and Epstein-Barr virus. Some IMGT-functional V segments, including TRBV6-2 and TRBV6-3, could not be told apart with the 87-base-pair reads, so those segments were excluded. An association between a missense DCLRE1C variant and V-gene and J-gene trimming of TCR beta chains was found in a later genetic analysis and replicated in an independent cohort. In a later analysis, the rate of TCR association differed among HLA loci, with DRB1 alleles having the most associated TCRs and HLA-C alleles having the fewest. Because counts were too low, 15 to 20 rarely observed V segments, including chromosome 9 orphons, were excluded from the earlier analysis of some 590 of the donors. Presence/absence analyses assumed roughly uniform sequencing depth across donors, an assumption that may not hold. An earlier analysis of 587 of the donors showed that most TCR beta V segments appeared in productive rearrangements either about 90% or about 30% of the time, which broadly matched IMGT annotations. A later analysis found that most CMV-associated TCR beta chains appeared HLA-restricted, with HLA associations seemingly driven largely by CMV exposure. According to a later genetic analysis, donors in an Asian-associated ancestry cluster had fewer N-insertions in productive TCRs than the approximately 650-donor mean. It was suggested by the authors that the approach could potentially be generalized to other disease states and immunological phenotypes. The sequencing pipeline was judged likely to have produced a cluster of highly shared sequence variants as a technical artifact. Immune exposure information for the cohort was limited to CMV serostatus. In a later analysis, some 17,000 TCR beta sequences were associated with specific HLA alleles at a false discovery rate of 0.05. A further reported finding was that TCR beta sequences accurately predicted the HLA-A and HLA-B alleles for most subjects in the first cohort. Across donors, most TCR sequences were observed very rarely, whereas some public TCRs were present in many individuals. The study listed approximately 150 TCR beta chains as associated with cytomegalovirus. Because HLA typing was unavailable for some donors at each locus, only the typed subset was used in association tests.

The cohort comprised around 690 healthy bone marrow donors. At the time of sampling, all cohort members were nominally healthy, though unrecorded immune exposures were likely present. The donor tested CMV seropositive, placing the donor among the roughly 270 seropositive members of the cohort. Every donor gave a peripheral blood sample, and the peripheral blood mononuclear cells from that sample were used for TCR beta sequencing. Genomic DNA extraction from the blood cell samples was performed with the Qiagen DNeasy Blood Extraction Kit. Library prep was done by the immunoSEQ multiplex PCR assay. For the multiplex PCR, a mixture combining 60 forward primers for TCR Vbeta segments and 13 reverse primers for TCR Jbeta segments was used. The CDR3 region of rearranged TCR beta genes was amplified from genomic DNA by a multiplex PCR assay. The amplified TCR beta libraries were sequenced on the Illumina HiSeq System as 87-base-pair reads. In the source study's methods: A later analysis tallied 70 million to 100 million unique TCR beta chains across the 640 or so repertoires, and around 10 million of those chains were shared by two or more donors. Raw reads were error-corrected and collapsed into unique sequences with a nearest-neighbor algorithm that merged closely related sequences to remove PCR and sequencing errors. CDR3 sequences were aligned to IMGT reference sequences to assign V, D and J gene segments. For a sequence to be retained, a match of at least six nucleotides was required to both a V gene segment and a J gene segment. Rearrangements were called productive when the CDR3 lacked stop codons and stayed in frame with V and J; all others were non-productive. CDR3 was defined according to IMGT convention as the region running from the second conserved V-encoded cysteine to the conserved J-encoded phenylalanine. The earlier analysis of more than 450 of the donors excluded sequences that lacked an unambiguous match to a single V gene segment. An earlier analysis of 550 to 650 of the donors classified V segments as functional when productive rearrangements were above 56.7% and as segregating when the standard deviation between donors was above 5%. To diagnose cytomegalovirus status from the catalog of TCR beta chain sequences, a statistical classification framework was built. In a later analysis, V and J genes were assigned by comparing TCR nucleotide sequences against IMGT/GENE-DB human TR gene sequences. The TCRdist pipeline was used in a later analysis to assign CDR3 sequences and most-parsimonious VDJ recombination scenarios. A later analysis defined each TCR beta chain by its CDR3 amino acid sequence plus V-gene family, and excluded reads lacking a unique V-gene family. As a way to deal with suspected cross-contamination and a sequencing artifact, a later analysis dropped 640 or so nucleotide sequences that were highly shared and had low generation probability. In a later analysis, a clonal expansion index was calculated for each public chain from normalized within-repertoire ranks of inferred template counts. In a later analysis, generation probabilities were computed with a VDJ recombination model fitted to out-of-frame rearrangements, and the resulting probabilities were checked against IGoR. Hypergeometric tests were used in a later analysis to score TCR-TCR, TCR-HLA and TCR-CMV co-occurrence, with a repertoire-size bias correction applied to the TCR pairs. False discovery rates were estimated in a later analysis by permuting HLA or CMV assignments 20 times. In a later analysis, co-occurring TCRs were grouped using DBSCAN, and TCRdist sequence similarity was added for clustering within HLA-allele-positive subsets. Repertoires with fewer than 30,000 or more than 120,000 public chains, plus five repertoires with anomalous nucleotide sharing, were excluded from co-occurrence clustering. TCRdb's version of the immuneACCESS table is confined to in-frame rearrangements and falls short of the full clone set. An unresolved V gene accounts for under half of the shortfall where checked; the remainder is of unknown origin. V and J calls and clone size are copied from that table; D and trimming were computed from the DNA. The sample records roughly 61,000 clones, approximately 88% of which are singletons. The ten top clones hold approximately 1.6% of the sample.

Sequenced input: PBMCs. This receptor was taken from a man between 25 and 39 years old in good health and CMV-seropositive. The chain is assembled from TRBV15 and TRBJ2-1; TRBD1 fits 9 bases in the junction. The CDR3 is CATSRGGDRENEQFF. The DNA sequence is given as TGTGCCACCAGCAGGGGGGGGGACAGGGAGAATGAGCAGTTCTTC.